This TCR beta chain was captured in a study of CD8 T cells in Susac syndrome. Study results and limitations: The authors acknowledged that their TCR sequencing and HLA analysis involved a relatively small number of individuals.

Trimming took 0 bases from V and 1 from J; bases not matched to a gene: 3. The CDR3 extends over 15 amino acids. The germline gives CDR1 LNHNV, CDR2 YYDKDF (reference sequence). This clonotype appeared once. Antigen unknown. An amount of RNA that ranged from roughly 0.45 to 1 ug was reverse transcribed with random hexamers. An immunoSEQ multiplex PCR amplified TCR beta CDR3 over 54 Vbeta and 13 Jbeta. Each CDR3 protein gets one entry after TCRdb re-called the immunoSEQ multiplex PCR reads with MiXCR. The sample yields roughly 80,000 distinct CDR3 sequences, over 90% seen once. The rearrangement joins TRBV15 to TRBJ2-7, with 7 bases that match TRBD2. Material: CD8+ T cells from PBMCs. The TCR sequence derives from a human donor in good health. The CDR3 sequence: CATSRDWDYSYEQYF. For the CDR3, the DNA is TGTGCCACCAGCAGAGATTGGGACTATTCCTACGAGCAGTACTTC.